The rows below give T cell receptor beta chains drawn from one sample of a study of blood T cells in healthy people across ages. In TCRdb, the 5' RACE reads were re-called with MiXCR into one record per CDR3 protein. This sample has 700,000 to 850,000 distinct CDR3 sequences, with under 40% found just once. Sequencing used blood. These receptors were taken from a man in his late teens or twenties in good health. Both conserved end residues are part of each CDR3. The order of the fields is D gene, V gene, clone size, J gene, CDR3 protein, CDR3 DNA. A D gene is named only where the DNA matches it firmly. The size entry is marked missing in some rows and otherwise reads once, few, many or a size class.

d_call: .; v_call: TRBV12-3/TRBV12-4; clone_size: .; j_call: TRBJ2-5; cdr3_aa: CASSKKGSETQYF; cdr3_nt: TGTGCCAGCAGCAAAAAGGGATCGGAGACCCAGTACTTC
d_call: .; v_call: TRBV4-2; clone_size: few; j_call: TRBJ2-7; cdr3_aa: CASSRNGDLSYNEQYF; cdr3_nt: TGTGCCAGCAGCCGCAACGGGGACCTCTCCTACAATGAGCAGTACTTC
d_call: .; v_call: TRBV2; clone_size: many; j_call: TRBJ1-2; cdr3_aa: CASSEQVGIANYGYTF; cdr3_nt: TGTGCCAGCAGTGAACAGGTGGGGATAGCTAACTATGGCTACACCTTC
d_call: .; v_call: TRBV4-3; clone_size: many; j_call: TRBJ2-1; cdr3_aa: CASSQAVGQGSNEQFF; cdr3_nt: TGCGCCAGCAGCCAAGCGGTCGGGCAGGGTAGCAATGAGCAGTTCTTC
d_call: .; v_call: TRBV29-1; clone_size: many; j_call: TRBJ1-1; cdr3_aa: CSAGQYANTEAFF; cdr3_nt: TGCAGCGCCGGACAGTACGCGAACACTGAAGCTTTCTTT
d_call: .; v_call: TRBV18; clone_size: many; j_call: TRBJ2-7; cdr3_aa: CASSVTSGSYEQYF; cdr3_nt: TGTGCCAGCTCAGTGACCTCAGGTTCCTACGAGCAGTACTTC
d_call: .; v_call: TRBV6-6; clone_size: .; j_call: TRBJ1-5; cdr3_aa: CASSPTDKMGQPQHF; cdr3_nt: TGTGCCAGCAGCCCCACGGACAAAATGGGTCAGCCCCAGCATTTT
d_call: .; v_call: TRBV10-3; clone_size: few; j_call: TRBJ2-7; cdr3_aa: CAISVIQSSYNEQYF; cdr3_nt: TGTGCCATCAGTGTCATCCAGAGCTCCTACAATGAGCAGTACTTC
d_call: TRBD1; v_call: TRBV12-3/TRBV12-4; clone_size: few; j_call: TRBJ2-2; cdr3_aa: CASSRQGDITGELFF; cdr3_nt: TGTGCCAGCAGTCGACAGGGGGATATTACCGGGGAGCTGTTTTTT
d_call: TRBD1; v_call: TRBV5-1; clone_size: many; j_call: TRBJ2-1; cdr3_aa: CASSLGDSSYNEQFF; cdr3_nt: TGCGCCAGCAGCTTGGGGGACAGTTCCTACAATGAGCAGTTCTTC
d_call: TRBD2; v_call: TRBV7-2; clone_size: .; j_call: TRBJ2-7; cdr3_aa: CASSHGVAGAREQYF; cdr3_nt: TGTGCCAGCAGCCATGGGGTAGCGGGGGCCAGAGAGCAGTACTTC
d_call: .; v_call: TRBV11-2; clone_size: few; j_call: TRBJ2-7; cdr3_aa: CASSLDSRGRRITYEQYF; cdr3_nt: TGTGCCAGCAGCTTAGATTCTAGGGGTCGACGGATCACCTACGAGCAGTACTTC
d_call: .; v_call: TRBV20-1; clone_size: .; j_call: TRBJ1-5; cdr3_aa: CSALDFSNQPQHF; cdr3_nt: TGCAGTGCTCTCGACTTTAGCAATCAGCCCCAGCATTTT
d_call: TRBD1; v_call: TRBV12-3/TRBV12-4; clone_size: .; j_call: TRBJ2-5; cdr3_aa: CASRTGLGEQYF; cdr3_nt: TGTGCCAGCCGGACAGGGTTGGGGGAGCAGTACTTC
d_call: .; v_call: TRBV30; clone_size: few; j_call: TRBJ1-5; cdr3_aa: CAWSINQPQHF; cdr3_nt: TGTGCCTGGAGTATCAATCAGCCCCAGCATTTT
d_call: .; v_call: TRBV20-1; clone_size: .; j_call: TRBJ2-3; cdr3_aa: CSLRAVSTDTQYF; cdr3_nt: TGCAGCCTGAGAGCGGTTAGCACAGATACGCAGTATTTT
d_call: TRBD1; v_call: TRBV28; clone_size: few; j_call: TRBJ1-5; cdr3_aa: CASSRTGVNQPQHF; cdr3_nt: TGTGCCAGCAGCCGGACAGGGGTCAATCAGCCCCAGCATTTT
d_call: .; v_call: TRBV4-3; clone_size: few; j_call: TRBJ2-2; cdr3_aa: CASSQEPGSNTGELFF; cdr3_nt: TGCGCCAGCAGCCAAGAACCGGGGTCTAACACCGGGGAGCTGTTTTTT
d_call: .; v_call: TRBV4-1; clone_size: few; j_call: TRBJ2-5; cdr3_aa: CASSQDFPFQETQYF; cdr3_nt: TGCGCCAGCAGCCAAGATTTTCCCTTCCAAGAGACCCAGTACTTC
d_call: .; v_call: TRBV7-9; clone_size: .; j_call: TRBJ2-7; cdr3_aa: CASTLGGGPSRQYF; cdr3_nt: TGTGCCAGCACCTTAGGGGGAGGACCGTCTCGGCAGTACTTC
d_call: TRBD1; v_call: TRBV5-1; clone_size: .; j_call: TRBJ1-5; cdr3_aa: CASSLGGGADQPQHF; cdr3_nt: TGCGCCAGCAGCTTAGGAGGGGGCGCGGATCAGCCCCAGCATTTT
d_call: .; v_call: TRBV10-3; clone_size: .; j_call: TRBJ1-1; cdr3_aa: CAISESPAEGEAFF; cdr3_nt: TGTGCCATCAGTGAGTCCCCCGCGGAGGGTGAAGCTTTCTTT
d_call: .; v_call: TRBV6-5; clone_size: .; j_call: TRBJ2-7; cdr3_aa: CASSYSGRGEQYF; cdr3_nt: TGTGCCAGCAGTTACTCGGGCAGGGGTGAGCAGTACTTC
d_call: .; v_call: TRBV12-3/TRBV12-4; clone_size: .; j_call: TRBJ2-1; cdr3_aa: CASSLAVSGAYNEQFF; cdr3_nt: TGTGCCAGCAGTTTAGCTGTGAGCGGAGCCTACAATGAGCAGTTCTTC